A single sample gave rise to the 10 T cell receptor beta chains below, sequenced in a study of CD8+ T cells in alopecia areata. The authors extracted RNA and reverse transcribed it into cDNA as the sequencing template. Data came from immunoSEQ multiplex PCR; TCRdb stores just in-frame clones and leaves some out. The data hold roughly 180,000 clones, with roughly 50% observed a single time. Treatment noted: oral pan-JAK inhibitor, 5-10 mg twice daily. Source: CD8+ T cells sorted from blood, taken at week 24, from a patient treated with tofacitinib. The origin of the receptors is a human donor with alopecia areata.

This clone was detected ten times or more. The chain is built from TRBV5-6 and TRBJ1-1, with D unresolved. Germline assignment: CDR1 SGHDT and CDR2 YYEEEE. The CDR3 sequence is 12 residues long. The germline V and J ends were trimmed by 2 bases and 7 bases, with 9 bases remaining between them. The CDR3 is CASSFIQGEAFF. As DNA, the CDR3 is TGTGCCAGCAGCTTCATACAAGGTGAAGCTTTCTTT.

The CDR3 DNA reads TGCAGCGTTGAGCACAGATACAATGAGCAGTTCTTC. It yields the protein CSVEHRYNEQFF. The chain carries TRBV29-1 and TRBJ2-1; D is ambiguous. There are 12 residues in the CDR3. From germline, CDR1 is SQVTM and CDR2 ANQGSEA. The V end was cut by 3 bases, the J end by 4 bases, with 7 bases between.

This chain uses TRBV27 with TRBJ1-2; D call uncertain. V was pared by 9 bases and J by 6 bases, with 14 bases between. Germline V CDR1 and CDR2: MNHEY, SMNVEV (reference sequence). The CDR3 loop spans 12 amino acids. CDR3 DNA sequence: TGTGCCAGTTTGGACCCCGTGAATGGCTACACCTTC. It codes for CASLDPVNGYTF.

Written as DNA, the CDR3 is TGTGCCAGCAGCCTAGGGGACTGGTCCTACAATGAGCAGTTCTTC. Its translation is CASSLGDWSYNEQFF. V and J are TRBV5-6 and TRBJ2-1; TRBD2 is a possible D gene (6 bases). CDR3 length: 15 amino acids. CDR1 and CDR2 (germline): SGHDT, YYEEEE. The V end was cut by 4 bases, the J end by 1 base, with 12 bases between.

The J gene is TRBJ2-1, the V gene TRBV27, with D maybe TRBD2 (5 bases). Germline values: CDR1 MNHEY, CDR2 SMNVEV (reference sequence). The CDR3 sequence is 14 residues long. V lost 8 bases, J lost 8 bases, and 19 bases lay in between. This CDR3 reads CASSLDRGPDEQFF. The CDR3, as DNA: TGTGCCAGCTCCTTGGACCGCGGGCCGGATGAGCAGTTCTTC.

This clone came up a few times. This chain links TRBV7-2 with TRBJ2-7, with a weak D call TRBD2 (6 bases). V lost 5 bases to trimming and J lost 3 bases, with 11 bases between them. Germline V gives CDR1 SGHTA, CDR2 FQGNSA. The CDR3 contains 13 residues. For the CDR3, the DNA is TGTGCCAGCAGCCCTACCGGGGGCTACGAGCAGTACTTC. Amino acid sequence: CASSPTGGYEQYF.

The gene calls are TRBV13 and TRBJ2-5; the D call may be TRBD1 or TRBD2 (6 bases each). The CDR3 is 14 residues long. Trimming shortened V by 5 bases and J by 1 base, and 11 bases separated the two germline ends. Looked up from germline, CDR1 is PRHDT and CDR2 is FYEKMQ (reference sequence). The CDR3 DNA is TGTGCCAGCAGCCCTAGGGGGGCCCAAGAGACCCAGTACTTC. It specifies CASSPRGAQETQYF.

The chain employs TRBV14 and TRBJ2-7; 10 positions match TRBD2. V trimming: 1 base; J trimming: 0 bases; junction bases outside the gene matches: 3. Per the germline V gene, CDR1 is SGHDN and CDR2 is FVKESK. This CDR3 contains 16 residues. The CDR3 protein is CASSQGAGGSSYEQYF. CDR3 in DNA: TGTGCCAGCAGCCAAGGAGCGGGGGGGAGCTCCTACGAGCAGTACTTC.

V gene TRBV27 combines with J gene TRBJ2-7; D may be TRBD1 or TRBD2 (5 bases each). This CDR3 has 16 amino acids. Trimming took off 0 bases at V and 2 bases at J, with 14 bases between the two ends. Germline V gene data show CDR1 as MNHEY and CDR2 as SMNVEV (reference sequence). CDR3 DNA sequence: TGTGCCAGCAGTTTATCGCTTGGGGACGAGGCCTACGAGCAGTACTTC. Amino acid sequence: CASSLSLGDEAYEQYF.

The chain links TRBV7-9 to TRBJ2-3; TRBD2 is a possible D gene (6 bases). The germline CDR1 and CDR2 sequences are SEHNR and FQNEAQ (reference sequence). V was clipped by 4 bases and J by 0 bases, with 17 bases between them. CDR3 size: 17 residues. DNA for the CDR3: TGTGCCAGCAGCTCCCCGATACTGGGGGGAAGCACAGATACGCAGTATTTT. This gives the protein CASSSPILGGSTDTQYF.